These 32 T cell receptor beta chains originate from one sample sequenced in a study of T cell changes during pregnancy in multiple sclerosis. Generated by immunoSEQ multiplex PCR, the TCRdb table keeps only in-frame clones and is missing some. The data contain tens of thousands of clones, about nine tenths of them singletons. Sample: peripheral blood, taken in the first trimester of pregnancy. All receptors come from a female donor in good health, enrolled as a control in a pregnancy study.

J is TRBJ1-1 and V is TRBV7-6; D unresolved. This CDR3 has 13 residues. Germline V lookup: CDR1 SGHVS, CDR2 FNYEAQ. With 5 bases removed from V and 1 base from J, the gap between germline ends came to 8 bases. The CDR3 coding sequence is TGTGCCAGCAGCGCCCGACAGAACACTGAAGCTTTCTTT. Translating gives CASSARQNTEAFF.

This sequence joins TRBV9 and TRBJ2-1; 8 nucleotides match TRBD2. CDR3 length: 15 residues. J gave up 5 bases and V 4 bases, and 8 bases lay outside the gene matches. Germline-derived CDR1 and CDR2 are SGDLS and YYNGEE. CDR3 loop: CASSPGLADHNEQFF. The CDR3 nucleotides read TGTGCCAGCAGCCCAGGACTAGCTGACCACAATGAGCAGTTCTTC.

The rearrangement joins TRBV9 to TRBJ1-1, with unresolved D. V was pared by 3 bases and J by 3 bases, with 9 bases between. The CDR3 contains 13 residues. Germline loops: CDR1 SGDLS, CDR2 YYNGEE. CDR3 amino acids: CASSGRRDTEAFF. In nucleotides, the CDR3 is TGTGCCAGCAGCGGAAGGAGGGACACTGAAGCTTTCTTT.

The chain employs TRBV19 and TRBJ1-1; 10 nucleotides match TRBD1. With V trimmed by 6 bases and J by 5 bases, 9 bases remained unmatched. This CDR3 has 15 amino acids. Germline CDR1 LNHDA, CDR2 SQIVND (reference sequence). The CDR3 sequence is CASRADRGLSTEAFF. Written as DNA, the CDR3 is TGTGCCAGTAGAGCTGACAGGGGGCTTTCTACTGAAGCTTTCTTT.

V and J are TRBV19 and TRBJ2-7; TRBD2 matches 12 bases. This CDR3 comprises 15 residues. The germline CDR1 and CDR2 sequences are LNHDA and SQIVND (reference sequence). V was pared by 6 bases and J by 5 bases, with 8 bases of the junction left unmatched. DNA of the CDR3: TGTGCCAGTAGACCGACTAGCGGGAGATTTGACGAGCAGTACTTC. It codes for CASRPTSGRFDEQYF.

The rearrangement links TRBV7-2 to TRBJ2-1; D gene unclear. Trimming stripped 5 bases from V and 6 bases from J, with 14 bases between. Germline values: CDR1 SGHTA, CDR2 FQGNSA. The CDR3 has 14 amino acids. The CDR3 reads CASSPTVPFNEQFF. As DNA, the CDR3 is TGTGCCAGCAGCCCTACCGTCCCCTTCAATGAGCAGTTCTTC.

The rearrangement joins TRBV19 to TRBJ2-2; D is unresolved. Trimming cost V 3 bases and J 5 bases, with 4 bases left between them. CDR3 length: 12 residues. Germline V CDR1 and CDR2: LNHDA, SQIVND (reference sequence). The CDR3 DNA is TGTGCCAGTAGTATCTTTACCGGGGAGCTGTTTTTT. Residues: CASSIFTGELFF.

The genes are TRBV28 and TRBJ1-1; D remains unclear. V shed 5 bases and J shed 4 bases, with 8 bases lying between them. CDR1 is MDHEN, CDR2 SYDVKM, per germline. The CDR3 has 12 amino acids. The CDR3, as DNA: TGTGCCAGCAGTACTGCAGGCACTGAAGCTTTCTTT. Translated: CASSTAGTEAFF. The full variable domain, completed using reference TRBV28 and TRBJ1-1, is DVKVTQSSRYLVKRTGEKVFLECVQDMDHENMFWYRQDPGLGLRLIYFSYDVKMKEKGDIPEGYSVSREKKERFSLILESASTNQTSMYLCASSTAGTEAFFGQGTRLTVV.

This sequence joins TRBV19 and TRBJ2-2; the D gene is possibly TRBD2 (7 bases). The ends were cut back, 7 bases at V and 7 bases at J, with 22 bases in the middle. CDR1 and CDR2 (germline): LNHDA, SQIVND (reference sequence). This CDR3 comprises 16 residues. Here the CDR3 reads CASKAQGGGVFGELFF. The DNA for the CDR3 is TGTGCCAGTAAAGCCCAGGGAGGGGGGGTTTTCGGGGAGCTGTTTTTT. Full variable domain (remainder filled in from reference TRBV19 and TRBJ2-2): DGGITQSPKYLFRKEGQNVTLSCEQNLNHDAMYWYRQDPGQGLRLIYYSQIVNDFQKGDIAEGYSVSREKKESFPLTVTSAQKNPTAFYLCASKAQGGGVFGELFFGEGSRLTVL.

This chain uses TRBV5-5 with TRBJ2-1; D remains unclear. In germline, CDR1 is SGHKS, CDR2 YYEKEE (reference sequence). The length of the CDR3 is 15 residues. The V end lost 2 bases, the J end lost 0 bases, and 9 bases lay between the germline ends. For the CDR3, the DNA is TGTGCCAGCAGCTTCGCTAGTGCCTCCTACAATGAGCAGTTCTTC. It encodes CASSFASASYNEQFF.

V is TRBV11-2 and J is TRBJ2-1, with TRBD2 matching over 7 bases. V lost 5 bases to trimming and J lost 8 bases; unmatched junction nucleotides: 9. Germline V gene data show CDR1 as SGHAT and CDR2 as FQNNGV. This CDR3 has 14 residues. The CDR3 sequence: CASSHLSSGYEQFF. CDR3 DNA: TGTGCCAGCAGCCACCTTTCTAGCGGCTATGAGCAGTTCTTC.

The J gene is TRBJ2-7, the V gene TRBV19, with D possibly matching TRBD2 (7 bases). From germline, CDR1 is LNHDA and CDR2 SQIVND (reference sequence). The CDR3 is 14 amino acids. V was cut by 10 bases and J by 5 bases, with 21 bases left in between. The CDR3 sequence: CATGRGALQDEQYF. The CDR3 DNA reads as TGTGCCACCGGCCGGGGGGCGCTTCAGGACGAGCAGTACTTC.

J is TRBJ2-1 and V is TRBV7-3; TRBD2 matches at 7 bases. In germline, CDR1 is SGHTA, CDR2 FQGTGA. The trim removed 4 bases at V and 0 bases at J, leaving 6 bases unmatched. The CDR3 has 16 amino acids. The CDR3 region is CASSSDPGGSYNEQFF. In DNA, the CDR3 is TGTGCCAGCAGCTCCGATCCGGGGGGCTCCTACAATGAGCAGTTCTTC.

The chain is built from TRBV10-1 and TRBJ1-1, with D possibly TRBD1 on 6 matching bases. CDR3 length equals 14 residues. V lost 2 bases, J lost 0 bases, and 7 bases lay in between. CDR1 WNHNN and CDR2 SYGVQD come from the germline V gene (reference sequence). The DNA for the CDR3 is TGCGCCAGCAGTGAGGGGGGCATGAACACTGAAGCTTTCTTT. This gives the protein CASSEGGMNTEAFF.

The chain combines TRBV13 with TRBJ1-6, with a tentative D call TRBD1 (5 bases). This CDR3 comprises 15 residues. Between the trimmed V and J ends, which lost 5 bases and 7 bases, there was a span of 15 bases. The V gene's germline CDR1 is PRHDT and CDR2 FYEKMQ (reference sequence). The CDR3 bases are TGTGCCAGCAGCCCGTCGGGGGTGCGGAATTCACCCCTCCACTTT. Its translation is CASSPSGVRNSPLHF.

V and J are TRBV9 and TRBJ2-1, with 12 bases identical to TRBD1. CDR1 and CDR2 (germline): SGDLS, YYNGEE. The CDR3 totals 14 residues. J lost 7 bases, V lost 3 bases, and 2 bases had no gene match. CDR3 in amino acids: CASSGDRGRNEQFF. In DNA form, the CDR3 reads TGTGCCAGCAGCGGGGACAGGGGGCGGAATGAGCAGTTCTTC.

This clone was observed once. This sequence joins TRBV5-4 and TRBJ2-5, with 10 bases that match TRBD2. The junction had 5 bases not matched to a gene; V was cut back by 4 bases and J by 2 bases. Germline V gene sequence: CDR1 SGHNT, CDR2 YYREEE (reference sequence). This CDR3 spans 15 amino acids. CDR3 in amino acids: CASSLRTSGQETQYF. The CDR3, as DNA: TGTGCCAGCAGCCTGCGGACTAGCGGTCAAGAGACCCAGTACTTC.

The V and J genes are TRBV5-1 and TRBJ1-1; the match to TRBD1 covers 7 bases. V shed 2 bases, J shed 6 bases, and the junction held 4 bases outside the gene matches. Looked up from germline, CDR1 is SGHRS and CDR2 is YFSETQ. The CDR3 runs 13 residues. The DNA of the CDR3 is TGCGCCAGCAGCTTACAGGGGTTCGCTGAAGCTTTCTTT. It specifies CASSLQGFAEAFF. The variable domain in full, with the rest retrieved from reference TRBV5-1 and TRBJ1-1, is KAGVTQTPRYLIKTRGQQVTLSCSPISGHRSVSWYQQTPGQGLQFLFEYFSETQRNKGNFPGRFSGRQFSNSRSEMNVSTLELGDSALYLCASSLQGFAEAFFGQGTRLTVV.

This clone was recorded only once. The genes are TRBV5-6 and TRBJ2-7; 7 bases map to TRBD2. There are 14 residues in the CDR3. Trimming removed 4 bases from V and 4 bases from J; junction bases left unmatched: 8. CDR1 is SGHDT and CDR2 is YYEEEE in the germline V gene. DNA of the CDR3: TGTGCCAGCAGCCCACTAGCGAAACCTTACGAGCAGTACTTC. Protein product: CASSPLAKPYEQYF.

This sequence joins TRBV5-5 and TRBJ2-7; no clear D gene. The CDR3 totals 13 residues. The germline CDR1 and CDR2 sequences are SGHKS and YYEKEE (reference sequence). V lost 4 bases to trimming and J lost 1 base, with 9 bases between them. The CDR3: CASSQSDSYEQYF. Here the CDR3 DNA reads TGTGCCAGCAGCCAATCAGATTCCTACGAGCAGTACTTC.

This chain's CDR3 is CASSFRGRLLSNEQFF. The CDR3 DNA reads TGTGCCAGCAGTTTCCGAGGAAGACTACTATCCAATGAGCAGTTCTTC. V usage is TRBV28 and J usage is TRBJ2-1; D might be TRBD2 (5 bases). Germline CDR1 reads MDHEN; CDR2 reads SYDVKM. The CDR3 is 16 residues long. The germline V and J ends were trimmed by 3 bases and 6 bases, with 18 bases remaining between them.

This chain links TRBV7-9 with TRBJ2-7, with 8 bases fitting TRBD1. Trimming took 5 bases from V and 5 from J; bases not matched to a gene: 8. Germline values: CDR1 SEHNR, CDR2 FQNEAQ (reference sequence). This CDR3 is built from 14 residues. CDR3 sequence reads: CASSPWTGSDEQYF. DNA for the CDR3: TGTGCCAGCAGCCCCTGGACAGGGTCGGACGAGCAGTACTTC.

The chain links TRBV7-9 to TRBJ2-3; 12 bases are a match to TRBD2. Unmatched junction bases numbered 9, after V lost 6 bases and J lost 8 bases. CDR1 SEHNR and CDR2 FQNEAQ come from the germline V gene (reference sequence). This CDR3 is 15 amino acids long. CDR3 in DNA: TGTGCCAGCAGGTCTAGCGGGGGGGCGCAAAGTACGCAGTATTTT. Its translation: CASRSSGGAQSTQYF.

This chain connects TRBV27 to TRBJ2-7, with 8 bases fitting TRBD1. J lost 3 bases, V lost 3 bases, and 4 bases had no gene match. The CDR3 runs to 14 residues. Germline V CDR1 and CDR2: MNHEY, SMNVEV (reference sequence). CDR3 sequence: CASSFGQGNYEQYF. The CDR3 nucleotides read TGTGCCAGCAGTTTCGGACAGGGAAACTACGAGCAGTACTTC.

This sequence joins TRBV27 and TRBJ2-7, with TRBD1 as a possible D gene (5 bases). Deletions cut 5 bases from V and 3 bases from J, with 17 bases between. The CDR3 has 15 residues. The germline CDR1 and CDR2 sequences are MNHEY and SMNVEV (reference sequence). In DNA form, the CDR3 reads TGTGCCAGCAGTCCACGACAGATTCAAAACTACGAGCAGTACTTC. Its protein is CASSPRQIQNYEQYF.

V usage is TRBV7-6 and J usage is TRBJ2-1, with D maybe TRBD1 (5 bases). Between the trimmed V and J ends, which lost 8 bases and 0 bases, there was a span of 14 bases. The CDR3 runs to 15 residues. Germline CDR1 SGHVS, CDR2 FNYEAQ. The DNA for the CDR3 is TGTGCCAGCGCAGAGGACATCCCCTCCTACAATGAGCAGTTCTTC. Amino acids: CASAEDIPSYNEQFF.

The J gene is TRBJ2-7, the V gene TRBV2, with 10 bases aligning to TRBD2. Trimming removed 5 bases from V and 2 bases from J; junction bases left unmatched: 6. This CDR3 has 15 amino acids. CDR1 SNHLY and CDR2 FYNNEI come from the germline V gene. As DNA, the CDR3 is TGTGCCAGCAGTCCTCGGACTAGCGGAACCTACGAGCAGTACTTC. Its protein product is CASSPRTSGTYEQYF.

The rearrangement links TRBV6-1 to TRBJ2-5; no clear D gene. The CDR3 extends over 13 amino acids. The germline V gene has CDR1 MNHNS and CDR2 SASEGT. Trimming cost V 4 bases and J 5 bases, with 11 bases left between them. CDR3 residues: CASSGVWAETQYF. DNA for the CDR3: TGTGCCAGCAGTGGCGTATGGGCGGAGACCCAGTACTTC.

This rearrangement joins TRBV23-1 to TRBJ1-3; D gene unclear. TRBV23-1 counts as an open reading frame of uncertain function. The CDR3 runs 17 residues. Deletions cut 3 bases from V and 0 bases from J, with 15 bases between. Here the CDR3 reads CASSHPGGRSSGNTIYF. As DNA, the CDR3 is TGCGCCAGCAGTCATCCTGGAGGACGGTCCTCTGGAAACACCATATATTTT.

The V and J genes are TRBV6-4 and TRBJ2-3, with a weak D call TRBD2 (6 bases). From germline, CDR1 is MRHNA and CDR2 SNTAGT. V was cut by 3 bases and J by 2 bases, with 12 bases left in between. The length of the CDR3 is 15 residues. The CDR3 bases are TGTGCCAGCAGTGAAAGAGCGGGTACCACAGATACGCAGTATTTT. Protein: CASSERAGTTDTQYF.

This rearrangement joins TRBV7-9 to TRBJ2-7; 7 bases are a match to TRBD1. The germline CDR1 and CDR2 sequences are SEHNR and FQNEAQ (reference sequence). The CDR3 contains 17 residues. V gave up 5 bases and J gave up 0 bases; unmatched junction bases: 13. CDR3 residues: CASSPPFRDSNSYEQYF. The CDR3 region has the DNA TGTGCCAGCAGCCCTCCCTTCCGGGACAGCAACTCCTACGAGCAGTACTTC.

This clone has just one count. The chain joins TRBV2 to TRBJ1-4; the match to TRBD1 covers 7 bases. The CDR3 covers 15 residues. Per germline, CDR1 SNHLY and CDR2 FYNNEI. Trimming at V came to 2 bases and at J to 5 bases, leaving 5 bases not matched to a gene. The CDR3 loop reads CASSEIEQGNEKLFF. In DNA, the CDR3 is TGTGCCAGCAGTGAAATCGAACAGGGGAATGAAAAACTGTTTTTT.